This entry lists 27 T cell receptor beta chains sequenced from one sample in a study of immune evolution from preneoplasia to lung adenocarcinoma. Libraries were prepared by immunoSEQ multiplex PCR; TCRdb keeps only in-frame clonotypes and omits some of them. Seen here are some 15,000 clones, 81% observed once, and the top ten hold around 3%. The specimen was FFPE minimally invasive lung adenocarcinoma tissue. These TCRs come from a person aged 60-79 years with lung adenocarcinoma.

The chain is built from TRBV11-3 and TRBJ1-2; D is unresolved. CDR1 is SGHNT, CDR2 YENEEA, per germline. Trimming pared 5 bases from V and 1 base from J, leaving 5 bases between. The CDR3 is 12 residues long. CDR3 protein: CASSAVNYGYTF. CDR3 bases: TGTGCCAGCAGCGCGGTTAACTATGGCTACACCTTC.

The chain joins TRBV6-5 to TRBJ1-2; D is uncertain. Germline V gene data show CDR1 as MNHEY and CDR2 as SVGAGI. Trimming shortened V by 4 bases and J by 7 bases, and 13 bases separated the two germline ends. The CDR3 length is 13 residues. This CDR3 reads CASSSGLPSGYTF. CDR3 DNA: TGTGCCAGCAGTTCTGGACTCCCCTCTGGCTACACCTTC.

CDR3 sequence: CASSIELSGANVLTF. CDR3 DNA sequence: TGTGCCAGTAGTATCGAGCTCTCTGGGGCCAACGTCCTGACTTTC. J is TRBJ2-6 and V is TRBV19; no definite D call. This CDR3 has 15 amino acids. Germline lookup yields CDR1 LNHDA and CDR2 SQIVND (reference sequence). Trimming stripped 3 bases from V and 0 bases from J, with 6 bases between.

This chain joins TRBV28 and TRBJ2-5; 8 bases are a match to TRBD1. The CDR3 spans 15 residues. The V gene's germline CDR1 is MDHEN and CDR2 SYDVKM. V trimming: 5 bases; J trimming: 5 bases; junction bases outside the gene matches: 10. The CDR3 DNA sequence: TGTGCCAGCAGTCCCTTGACAGGGGCCCTCGAGACCCAGTACTTC. Its protein product is CASSPLTGALETQYF.

J is TRBJ2-3 and V is TRBV5-6, with D perhaps assigned TRBD1 or TRBD2 (5 bases each). Germline V lookup: CDR1 SGHDT, CDR2 YYEEEE. Trimming shortened V by 7 bases and J by 0 bases, and 21 bases separated the two germline ends. The CDR3 contains 17 residues. The CDR3, as DNA: TGTGCCAGCGGTCCGACGGGACCCTCGCCTAGCACAGATACGCAGTATTTT. Protein product: CASGPTGPSPSTDTQYF.

J is TRBJ1-3 and V is TRBV19; D unresolved. V lost 6 bases and J lost 7, with 7 bases in between. The germline CDR1 and CDR2 sequences are LNHDA and SQIVND (reference sequence). The CDR3 runs 11 residues. The DNA of the CDR3 is TGTGCCAGTAGGATGATGAACACCATATATTTT. This sequence encodes CASRMMNTIYF.

The genes are TRBV11-2 and TRBJ1-2; perhaps TRBD1 as D (5 bases). The germline CDR1 and CDR2 sequences are SGHAT and FQNNGV. V dropped 4 bases and J dropped 2 bases, with 5 bases sitting between them. The CDR3 consists of 12 residues. CDR3 in amino acids: CASSWDNYGYTF. CDR3 sequence (DNA): TGTGCCAGCAGCTGGGACAACTATGGCTACACCTTC.

The rearrangement uses TRBV18 and TRBJ1-1, with TRBD1 as a possible D gene (5 bases). Trimming took off 1 base at V and 1 base at J, with 10 bases between the two ends. The CDR3 is 15 residues long. Germline V gene data show CDR1 as KGHSH and CDR2 as LQKENI. The CDR3 DNA sequence: TGTGCCAGCTCACCACGCGGACACCAGAACACTGAAGCTTTCTTT. Its protein product is CASSPRGHQNTEAFF.

This clone was observed a handful of times. This sequence joins TRBV29-1 and TRBJ1-2; 8 bases are a match to TRBD1. This CDR3 has 13 residues. Germline V gene lookup returns CDR1 SQVTM and CDR2 ANQGSEA. Trimming at V came to 6 bases and at J to 7 bases, leaving 10 bases not matched to a gene. CDR3: CSVGSADRGGYTF. The CDR3 nucleotides read TGCAGCGTAGGGTCCGCTGACAGGGGTGGCTACACCTTC. Combining the CDR3 with reference TRBV29-1 and TRBJ1-2 gives the whole variable domain SAVISQKPSRDICQRGTSLTIQCQVDSQVTMMFWYRQQPGQSLTLIATANQGSEATYESGFVIDKFPISRPNLTFSTLTVSNMSPEDSSIYLCSVGSADRGGYTFGSGTRLTVV.

J is TRBJ2-5 and V is TRBV30; D tentatively fits TRBD1 or TRBD2 (5 bases each). This CDR3 comprises 15 residues. In germline, CDR1 is GTSNPN, CDR2 SVGIG (reference sequence). V was shortened by 3 bases and J by 7 bases, with 21 bases between the two germline ends. CDR3 amino acids: CAWSVGTSAGATQYF. The CDR3 nucleotides read TGTGCCTGGAGCGTGGGGACGTCGGCGGGTGCGACCCAGTACTTC.

The chain couples TRBV28 to TRBJ1-1, with TRBD1 matching over 10 bases. The CDR3 covers 16 residues. V was pared by 10 bases and J by 4 bases, with 15 bases of the junction left unmatched. Per the germline V gene, CDR1 is MDHEN and CDR2 is SYDVKM. In DNA form, the CDR3 reads TGTGCCACCAAGGGAAGCTCGGGACAGGGGAGCACTGAAGCTTTCTTT. It encodes CATKGSSGQGSTEAFF.

V is TRBV28 and J is TRBJ2-7; 9 bases fit TRBD1. Germline lookup yields CDR1 MDHEN and CDR2 SYDVKM. V was clipped by 2 bases and J by 6 bases; unmatched bases: 5. This CDR3 has 14 residues. The CDR3 DNA reads TGTGCCAGCAGTTTAGGGGACAGGGCCGGCGAGCAGTACTTC. It yields the protein CASSLGDRAGEQYF.

The chain employs TRBV5-4 and TRBJ1-2; D may be TRBD1 (6 bases). Looked up from germline, CDR1 is SGHNT and CDR2 is YYREEE (reference sequence). The germline V and J ends were trimmed by 0 bases and 6 bases, with 18 bases remaining between them. CDR3 length: 16 amino acids. The CDR3 DNA reads TGTGCCAGCAGCTTGGTGGGGCAGGGGCCCTTCCATGGCTACACCTTC. Its protein product is CASSLVGQGPFHGYTF.

The chain has TRBV16 and TRBJ2-6, with D hard to call. V dropped 3 bases and J dropped 0 bases, with 9 bases sitting between them. CDR1 is KGHSY, CDR2 FQNENV, per germline. CDR3 length equals 16 residues. CDR3 nucleotides: TGTGCCAGCAGCCAGGCATTTAGCTCTGGGGCCAACGTCCTGACTTTC. Amino acids: CASSQAFSSGANVLTF.

The gene calls are TRBV29-1 and TRBJ1-2; 7 nucleotides agree with TRBD1. The CDR3 contains 19 residues. The V and J ends lost 2 bases and 0 bases, in that order; junction bases with no gene match: 18. Germline V gene lookup returns CDR1 SQVTM and CDR2 ANQGSEA. In DNA form, the CDR3 reads TGCAGCGTTGAATCCCGGTTTGGGAGACAGGGAAATACTAACTATGGCTACACCTTC. Its protein product is CSVESRFGRQGNTNYGYTF.

The chain employs TRBV6-6 and TRBJ1-3, with D hard to call. V lost 5 bases and J 4 bases, leaving 12 bases between the germline ends. The CDR3 is made up of 14 amino acids. CDR1 MNHNY and CDR2 SVGAGI come from the germline V gene (reference sequence). CDR3 nucleotides: TGTGCCAGCAGTCCGATAGGGAGAGGAAACACCATATATTTT. This codes for CASSPIGRGNTIYF.

The genes are TRBV19 and TRBJ1-4, with D possibly being TRBD1 (6 bases). The length of the CDR3 is 15 residues. With 1 base removed from V and 5 bases from J, the gap between germline ends came to 11 bases. The germline gives CDR1 LNHDA, CDR2 SQIVND (reference sequence). For the CDR3, the DNA is TGTGCCAGTAGTATAGCGGACAGTCCAAATGAAAAACTGTTTTTT. Its translation is CASSIADSPNEKLFF.

The genes are TRBV10-3 and TRBJ2-7, with 9 nucleotides matching TRBD2. This CDR3 has 16 amino acids. V gave up 10 bases and J gave up 1 base; unmatched junction bases: 14. CDR1 is ENHRY, CDR2 SYGVKD, per germline. The CDR3 DNA reads as TGTGCCACAACGACGAGGGCTAGCGGGGATTCCTACGAGCAGTACTTC. It is translated as CATTTRASGDSYEQYF.

The chain combines TRBV10-3 with TRBJ1-3; possible D gene TRBD1, 5 bases. This CDR3 spans 13 amino acids. Trimming stripped 10 bases from V and 4 bases from J, with 14 bases between. CDR1 is ENHRY, CDR2 SYGVKD, per germline. The DNA for the CDR3 is TGTGCCACCCTTACAGGTCCCGGAAACACCATATATTTT. This gives the protein CATLTGPGNTIYF.

The genes are TRBV21-1 and TRBJ1-2; the table calls TRBD1, which could not be checked here. TRBV21-1 counts as a pseudogene. CDR3 length: 14 amino acids. Here the CDR3 reads CASSKEGRGYGYTF. Written as DNA, the CDR3 is TGTGCCAGCAGCAAAGAAGGCAGGGGATATGGCTACACCTTC.

Only one count was recorded for this clone. This chain joins TRBV12-5 and TRBJ2-1; possible D gene TRBD1, 6 bases. CDR3 length: 16 residues. Trimming cost V 7 bases and J 7 bases, with 23 bases left between them. From germline, CDR1 is LGHNT and CDR2 FRNRAP. CDR3 coding DNA: TGTGCTAGTGCCTTCTTAAGGGCCCAGGGGTGGAATGAGCAGTTCTTC. Encoded protein: CASAFLRAQGWNEQFF.

The chain employs TRBV18 and TRBJ1-5; 7 nucleotides line up with TRBD1. The CDR3 length is 13 residues. CDR1 KGHSH and CDR2 LQKENI come from the germline V gene. The V and J ends lost 2 bases and 5 bases, in that order; junction bases with no gene match: 0. CDR3 sequence: CASSPDRDQPQHF. The CDR3 DNA sequence: TGTGCCAGCTCACCAGACAGGGATCAGCCCCAGCATTTT.

The chain joins TRBV28 to TRBJ1-4; the match to TRBD1 covers 9 bases. This CDR3 has 14 residues. Germline trimming cut 5 bases from V and 6 bases from J; bases unmatched to any gene: 4. Germline CDR1 reads MDHEN; CDR2 reads SYDVKM. In DNA, the CDR3 is TGTGCCAGCAGTCGGGACAGGGTGGATGAAAAACTGTTTTTT. Its protein is CASSRDRVDEKLFF.

The chain is built from TRBV12-5 and TRBJ1-1, with D uncertain. Germline assignment: CDR1 LGHNT and CDR2 FRNRAP. The CDR3 spans 14 residues. V was pared by 2 bases and J by 0 bases, with 7 bases between. CDR3: CASGLWPMNTEAFF. In DNA form, the CDR3 reads TGTGCTAGTGGTTTGTGGCCCATGAACACTGAAGCTTTCTTT.

J is TRBJ1-2 and V is TRBV7-9; 9 bases line up with TRBD1. Germline trimming cut 6 bases from V and 3 bases from J; bases unmatched to any gene: 11. Germline CDR1 SEHNR, CDR2 FQNEAQ (reference sequence). The CDR3 is 16 residues long. CDR3 sequence reads: CASRGTYRGRYYGYTF. CDR3 sequence (DNA): TGTGCCAGCAGGGGAACTTACAGGGGGCGTTACTATGGCTACACCTTC.

V and J are TRBV9 and TRBJ2-7; tentative D call: TRBD2 (5 bases). V was clipped by 4 bases and J by 2 bases, with 10 bases between them. This CDR3 is built from 13 residues. Germline CDR1 reads SGDLS; CDR2 reads YYNGEE. Here the CDR3 reads CASSPGVTYEQYF. CDR3 bases: TGTGCCAGCAGCCCCGGGGTAACCTACGAGCAGTACTTC.

The chain recombines TRBV5-1 with TRBJ1-3; D ambiguous. The CDR3 extends over 15 amino acids. Germline V gene lookup returns CDR1 SGHRS and CDR2 YFSETQ. The V end lost 2 bases, the J end lost 4 bases, and 13 bases lay between the germline ends. The CDR3 sequence: CASSLRWGTGNTIYF. The CDR3 coding sequence is TGCGCCAGCAGCTTACGGTGGGGAACCGGAAACACCATATATTTT.